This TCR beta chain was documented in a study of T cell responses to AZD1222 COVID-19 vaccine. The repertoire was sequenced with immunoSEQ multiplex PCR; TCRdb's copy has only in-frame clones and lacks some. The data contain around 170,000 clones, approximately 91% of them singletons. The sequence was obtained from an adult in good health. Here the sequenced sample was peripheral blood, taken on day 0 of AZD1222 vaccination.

The CDR3 DNA reads TGCGCCAGCAAAGAGACTAGCGGAGCAAACACCGGGGAGCTGTTTTTT. Amino acids: CASKETSGANTGELFF. The rearrangement links TRBV5-1 to TRBJ2-2; TRBD2 matches 9 bases. With V trimmed by 6 bases and J by 2 bases, 8 bases remained unmatched. The CDR3 extends over 16 amino acids. CDR1 and CDR2 (germline): SGHRS, YFSETQ. The variable domain in full, completed from reference TRBV5-1 and TRBJ2-2, reads KAGVTQTPRYLIKTRGQQVTLSCSPISGHRSVSWYQQTPGQGLQFLFEYFSETQRNKGNFPGRFSGRQFSNSRSEMNVSTLELGDSALYLCASKETSGANTGELFFGEGSRLTVL.